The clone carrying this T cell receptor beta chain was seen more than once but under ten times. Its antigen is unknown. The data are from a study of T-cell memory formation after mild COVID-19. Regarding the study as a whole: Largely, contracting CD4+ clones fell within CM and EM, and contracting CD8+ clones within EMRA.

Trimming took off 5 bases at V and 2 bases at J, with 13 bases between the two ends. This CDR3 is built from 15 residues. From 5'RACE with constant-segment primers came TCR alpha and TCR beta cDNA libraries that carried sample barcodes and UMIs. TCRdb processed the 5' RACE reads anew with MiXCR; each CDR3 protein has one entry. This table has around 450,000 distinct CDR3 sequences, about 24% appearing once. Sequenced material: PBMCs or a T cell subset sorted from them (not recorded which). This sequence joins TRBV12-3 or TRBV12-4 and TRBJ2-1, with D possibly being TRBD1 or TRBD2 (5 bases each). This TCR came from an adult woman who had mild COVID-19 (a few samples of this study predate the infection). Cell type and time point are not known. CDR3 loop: CASSSRDPAYNEQFF. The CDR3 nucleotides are TGTGCCAGCAGTAGCCGGGACCCCGCCTACAATGAGCAGTTCTTC.